One and the same sample provided the 5 T cell receptor beta chains below, sequenced in a study of cytomegalovirus exposure and HLA in healthy donors. PCR involved 60 Vbeta and 13 Jbeta primers. Assay used: immunoSEQ multiplex PCR; TCRdb lists only in-frame clones, some missing. The sample has over 95,000 clones, around 80% seen once. Source material: PBMCs. The receptors were gathered from a female donor in good health and CMV-seronegative.

This sequence joins TRBV4-1 and TRBJ1-2, with unresolved D. The germline V gene has CDR1 MGHRA and CDR2 YSYEKL. The length of the CDR3 is 14 residues. Trimming removed 1 base at V and 6 bases at J, with 12 bases between. The CDR3 here is CASSQAPGVDGYTF. CDR3 in DNA: TGCGCCAGCAGCCAAGCCCCAGGCGTAGATGGCTACACCTTC.

The chain couples TRBV6-1 to TRBJ2-5; TRBD2 is a possible D gene (6 bases). Gene TRBJ2-7 matches the end of the DNA better, so the J call may be wrong. The CDR3 length is 14 residues. Looked up from germline, CDR1 is MNHNS and CDR2 is SASEGT. CDR3 loop: CASPRDGGMNEQYF. CDR3 in DNA: TGTGCCAGCCCCCGGGACGGGGGAATGAACGAGCAGTACTTC.

This clone was seen once. The gene calls are TRBV10-3 and TRBJ2-1; 7 nucleotides match TRBD2. V shed 6 bases and J 4 bases; nucleotides not matched to a gene: 6. Germline lookup yields CDR1 ENHRY and CDR2 SYGVKD. The CDR3 sequence is 14 residues long. For the CDR3, the DNA is TGTGCCATCAGCAGTCGGGGGGAGTACAATGAGCAGTTCTTC. The encoded protein is CAISSRGEYNEQFF.

The CDR3 sequence: CASSLSGGPYEQYF. The DNA of the CDR3 is TGTGCCAGCAGCCTGAGCGGGGGGCCCTACGAGCAGTACTTC. The chain combines TRBV7-8 with TRBJ2-7; 9 nucleotides match TRBD2. The CDR3 runs 14 residues. J was trimmed by 2 bases and V by 5 bases; bases with no gene match: 4. Germline CDR1 and CDR2: SGHVS and FQNEAQ.

This chain uses TRBV19 with TRBJ2-7; D ambiguous. CDR1 LNHDA and CDR2 SQIVND come from the germline V gene (reference sequence). The CDR3 spans 14 residues. V was shortened by 4 bases and J by 4 bases, with 14 bases between the two germline ends. Here the CDR3 reads CASSTSVLPYEQYF. In nucleotides, the CDR3 is TGTGCCAGTAGTACCTCCGTTCTCCCTTACGAGCAGTACTTC. The complete variable domain, with remaining parts taken from reference TRBV19 and TRBJ2-7, reads DGGITQSPKYLFRKEGQNVTLSCEQNLNHDAMYWYRQDPGQGLRLIYYSQIVNDFQKGDIAEGYSVSREKKESFPLTVTSAQKNPTAFYLCASSTSVLPYEQYFGPGTRLTVT.